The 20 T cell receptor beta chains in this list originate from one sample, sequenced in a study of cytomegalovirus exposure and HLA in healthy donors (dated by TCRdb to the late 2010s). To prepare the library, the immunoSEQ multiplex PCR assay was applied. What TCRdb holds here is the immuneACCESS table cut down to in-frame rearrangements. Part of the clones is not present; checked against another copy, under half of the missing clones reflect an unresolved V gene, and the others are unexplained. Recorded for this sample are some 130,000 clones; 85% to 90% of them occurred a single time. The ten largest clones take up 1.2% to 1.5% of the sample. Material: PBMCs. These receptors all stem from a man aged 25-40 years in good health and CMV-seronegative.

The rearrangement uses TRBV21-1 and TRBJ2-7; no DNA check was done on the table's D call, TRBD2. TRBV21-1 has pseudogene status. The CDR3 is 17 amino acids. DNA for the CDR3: TGTGCCAGCAGCAATATCCCCTTTGACGGGTTCGCCTACGAGCAGTACTTC. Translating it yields CASSNIPFDGFAYEQYF.

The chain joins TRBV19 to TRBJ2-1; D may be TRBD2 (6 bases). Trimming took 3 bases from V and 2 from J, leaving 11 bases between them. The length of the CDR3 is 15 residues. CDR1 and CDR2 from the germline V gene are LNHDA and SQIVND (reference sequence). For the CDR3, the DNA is TGTGCCAGTAGTATTCGCGCGGGAACCTACAATGAGCAGTTCTTC. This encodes CASSIRAGTYNEQFF.

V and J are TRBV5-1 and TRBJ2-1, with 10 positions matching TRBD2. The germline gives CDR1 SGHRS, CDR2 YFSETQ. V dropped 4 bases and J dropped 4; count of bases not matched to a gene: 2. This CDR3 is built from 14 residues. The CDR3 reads CASSPGLAYNEQFF. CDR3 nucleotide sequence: TGCGCCAGCAGCCCGGGACTAGCGTACAATGAGCAGTTCTTC.

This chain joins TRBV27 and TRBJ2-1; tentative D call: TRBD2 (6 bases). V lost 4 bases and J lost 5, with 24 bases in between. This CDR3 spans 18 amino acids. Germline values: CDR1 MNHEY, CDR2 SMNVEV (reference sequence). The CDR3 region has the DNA TGTGCCAGCAGTTCATTAGCGGAGTCAGCCTTATATAACAATGAGCAGTTCTTC. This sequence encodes CASSSLAESALYNNEQFF.

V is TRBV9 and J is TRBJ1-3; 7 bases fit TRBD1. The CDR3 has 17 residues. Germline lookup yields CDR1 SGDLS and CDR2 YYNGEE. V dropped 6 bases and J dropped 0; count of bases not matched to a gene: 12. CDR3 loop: CASNRGLFSNSGNTIYF. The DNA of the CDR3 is TGTGCCAGCAACAGGGGTCTTTTCTCCAACTCTGGAAACACCATATATTTT.

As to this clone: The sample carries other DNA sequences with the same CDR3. CDR3 in amino acids: CASSVGQGTYEQYF. CDR3 DNA: TGTGCCAGCAGCGTAGGGCAGGGGACCTACGAGCAGTACTTC. The chain has TRBV9 and TRBJ2-7, with D possibly TRBD1 on 6 matching bases. Germline CDR1 SGDLS, CDR2 YYNGEE. The CDR3 is 14 amino acids. Trimming shortened V by 0 bases and J by 2 bases, and 9 bases separated the two germline ends. Drawing the rest from reference TRBV9 and TRBJ2-7, the complete variable domain is DSGVTQTPKHLITATGQRVTLRCSPRSGDLSVYWYQQSLDQGLQFLIQYYNGEERAKGNILERFSAQQFPDLHSELNLSSLELGDSALYFCASSVGQGTYEQYFGPGTRLTVT.

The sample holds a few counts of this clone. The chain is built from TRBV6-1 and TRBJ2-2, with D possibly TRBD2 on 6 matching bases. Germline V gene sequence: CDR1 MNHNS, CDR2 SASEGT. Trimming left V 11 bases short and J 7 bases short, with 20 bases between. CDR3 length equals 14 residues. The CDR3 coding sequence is TGTGCCGGGCGCGGGGACGCCTCCCGCGGGGAGCTGTTTTTT. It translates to CAGRGDASRGELFF.

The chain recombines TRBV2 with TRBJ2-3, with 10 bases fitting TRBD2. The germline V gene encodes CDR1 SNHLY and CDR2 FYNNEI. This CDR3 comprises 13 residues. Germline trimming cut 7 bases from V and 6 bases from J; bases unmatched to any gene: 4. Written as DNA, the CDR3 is TGTGCCAGCACTAGCGGGAGTTCGGATACGCAGTATTTT. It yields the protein CASTSGSSDTQYF.

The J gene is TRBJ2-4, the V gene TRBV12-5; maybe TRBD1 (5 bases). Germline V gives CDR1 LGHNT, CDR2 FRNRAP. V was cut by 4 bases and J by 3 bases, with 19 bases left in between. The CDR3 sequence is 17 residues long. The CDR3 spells CASGYSAFDSDKNIQYF. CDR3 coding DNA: TGTGCTAGTGGTTACTCCGCATTCGACAGCGACAAAAACATTCAGTACTTC. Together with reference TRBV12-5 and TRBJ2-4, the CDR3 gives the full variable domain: DARVTQTPRHKVTEMGQEVTMRCQPILGHNTVFWYRQTMMQGLELLAYFRNRAPLDDSGMPKDRFSAEMPDATLATLKIQPSEPRDSAVYFCASGYSAFDSDKNIQYFGAGTRLSVL.

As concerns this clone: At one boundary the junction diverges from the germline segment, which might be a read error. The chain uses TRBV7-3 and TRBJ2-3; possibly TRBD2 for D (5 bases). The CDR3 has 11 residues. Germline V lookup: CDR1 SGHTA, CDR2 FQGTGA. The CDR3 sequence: CASSLAEMRDF. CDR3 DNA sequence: TGTGCCAGCAGCTTAGCTGAAATGAGGGATTTT.

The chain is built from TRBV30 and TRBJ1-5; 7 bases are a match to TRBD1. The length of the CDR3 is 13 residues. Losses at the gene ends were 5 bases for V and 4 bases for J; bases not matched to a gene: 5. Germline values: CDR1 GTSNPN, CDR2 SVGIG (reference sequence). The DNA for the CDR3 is TGTGCCTGGGGGGGGACAGCTAATCAGCCCCAGCATTTT. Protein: CAWGGTANQPQHF.

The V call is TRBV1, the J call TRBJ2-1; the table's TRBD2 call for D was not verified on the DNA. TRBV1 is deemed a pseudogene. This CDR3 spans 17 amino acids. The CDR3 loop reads CTSSPRSGLAVGNEQFF. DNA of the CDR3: TGCACCAGCAGCCCGAGATCCGGACTAGCGGTTGGCAATGAGCAGTTCTTC.

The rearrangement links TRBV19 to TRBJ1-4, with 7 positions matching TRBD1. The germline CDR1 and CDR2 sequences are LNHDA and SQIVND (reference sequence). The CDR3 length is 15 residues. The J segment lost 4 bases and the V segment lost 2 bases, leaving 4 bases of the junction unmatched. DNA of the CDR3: TGTGCCAGTAGTATAAAGGGACAGAGTAATGAAAAACTGTTTTTT. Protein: CASSIKGQSNEKLFF. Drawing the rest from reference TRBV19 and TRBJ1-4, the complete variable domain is DGGITQSPKYLFRKEGQNVTLSCEQNLNHDAMYWYRQDPGQGLRLIYYSQIVNDFQKGDIAEGYSVSREKKESFPLTVTSAQKNPTAFYLCASSIKGQSNEKLFFGSGTQLSVL.

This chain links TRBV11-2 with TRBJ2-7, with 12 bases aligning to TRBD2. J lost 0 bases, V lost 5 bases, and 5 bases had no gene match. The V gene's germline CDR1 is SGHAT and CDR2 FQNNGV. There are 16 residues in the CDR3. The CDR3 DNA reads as TGTGCCAGCAGCGTACTAGCGGGAGGACTCTCCTACGAGCAGTACTTC. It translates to CASSVLAGGLSYEQYF.

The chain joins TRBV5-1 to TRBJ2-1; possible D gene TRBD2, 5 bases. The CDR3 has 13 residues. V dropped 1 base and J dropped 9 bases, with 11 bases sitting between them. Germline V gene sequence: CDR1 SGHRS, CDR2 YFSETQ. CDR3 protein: CASSLYGEPEQFF. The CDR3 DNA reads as TGCGCCAGCAGCTTGTACGGGGAACCTGAGCAGTTCTTC.

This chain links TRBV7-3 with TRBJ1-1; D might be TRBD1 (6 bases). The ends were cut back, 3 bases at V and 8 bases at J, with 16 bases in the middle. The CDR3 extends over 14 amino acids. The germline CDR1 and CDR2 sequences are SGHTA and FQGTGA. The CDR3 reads CASSFGGPVEEAFF. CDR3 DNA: TGTGCCAGCAGCTTTGGGGGCCCCGTAGAGGAAGCTTTCTTT.

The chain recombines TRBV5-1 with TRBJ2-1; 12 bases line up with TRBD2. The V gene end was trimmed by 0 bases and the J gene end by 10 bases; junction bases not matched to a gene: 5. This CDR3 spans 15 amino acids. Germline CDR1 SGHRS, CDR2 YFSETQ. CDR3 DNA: TGCGCCAGCAGCTTGGAGACTAGCGGGAGTCACGAGCAGTTCTTC. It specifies CASSLETSGSHEQFF.

As DNA, the CDR3 is TGTGCCAGTAGTATCCCCAGCGGGAGGGCCGCCGGGGAGCTGTTTTTT. Its protein is CASSIPSGRAAGELFF. The rearrangement links TRBV19 to TRBJ2-2; TRBD2 matches 10 bases. V was pared by 3 bases and J by 6 bases, with 7 bases of the junction left unmatched. Per the germline V gene, CDR1 is LNHDA and CDR2 is SQIVND (reference sequence). There are 16 residues in the CDR3. The full variable domain, with the rest looked up from reference TRBV19 and TRBJ2-2, is DGGITQSPKYLFRKEGQNVTLSCEQNLNHDAMYWYRQDPGQGLRLIYYSQIVNDFQKGDIAEGYSVSREKKESFPLTVTSAQKNPTAFYLCASSIPSGRAAGELFFGEGSRLTVL.

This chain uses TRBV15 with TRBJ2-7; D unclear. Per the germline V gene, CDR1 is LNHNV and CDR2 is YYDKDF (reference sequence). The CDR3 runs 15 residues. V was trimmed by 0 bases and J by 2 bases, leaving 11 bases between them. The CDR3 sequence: CATSRDPEKTYEQYF. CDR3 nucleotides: TGTGCCACCAGCAGAGATCCAGAAAAAACCTACGAGCAGTACTTC.

The CDR3 DNA reads TGCGCCAGCAGCTTCGAGACTAGCGGGGGCAACGAGCAGTACTTC. This gives the protein CASSFETSGGNEQYF. This rearrangement joins TRBV5-1 to TRBJ2-7; 12 bases are shared with TRBD2. V lost 2 bases and J lost 5; bases outside the gene matches: 5. Germline CDR1 reads SGHRS; CDR2 reads YFSETQ. The CDR3 extends over 15 amino acids.